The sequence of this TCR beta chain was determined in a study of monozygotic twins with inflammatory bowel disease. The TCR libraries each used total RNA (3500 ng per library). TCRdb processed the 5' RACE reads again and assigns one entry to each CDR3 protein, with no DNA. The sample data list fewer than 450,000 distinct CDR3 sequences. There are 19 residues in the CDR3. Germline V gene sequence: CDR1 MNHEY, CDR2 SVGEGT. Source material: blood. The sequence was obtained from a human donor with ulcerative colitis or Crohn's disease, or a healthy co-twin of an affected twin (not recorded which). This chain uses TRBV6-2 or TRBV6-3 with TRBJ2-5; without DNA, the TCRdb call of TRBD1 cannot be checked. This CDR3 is CASSYLDRVVGGGQETQYF.